What follows is one T cell receptor (beta chain) and its context. Its antigen is not known. Germline CDR1 is MGHRA and CDR2 is YSYEKL. The V end was cut by 1 base, the J end by 1 base, with 8 bases between. This CDR3 has 15 amino acids. The data stem from a study of T cell repertoires in cytomegalovirus infection. Study in general: Public TCR beta signatures marked donors with CMV infection and the matching HLA. Notes on the study in general: There were carriers of CMV plus the relevant HLA, and cumulative public TCR beta family frequency identified them. Ex vivo responses were dominated by HLA-C-restricted CMV-specific TCR beta clonotypes.

TCRdb re-called the reads with MiXCR, one entry per CDR3 protein. This table holds about 920,000 distinct CDR3 sequences, approximately 33% found once. V is TRBV4-1 and J is TRBJ1-5; D ambiguous. The specimen was cultured CD8+ T cells from PBMCs, collected from culture after CMV antigen stimulation. The TCR was taken from a human donor in good health (CMV status not recorded). Some clones in this sample may be carry-over from other donors' samples. CDR3 residues: CASSQVLDSNQPQHF. The CDR3 DNA sequence: TGCGCCAGCAGCCAAGTATTGGACAGCAATCAGCCCCAGCATTTT.